This T cell receptor (beta chain) was sequenced in a study of shared clonotypes between healthy human individuals (TCRdb year 2020). For the study in its entirety: A couple of women and three men aged 18 to 49 years were included in the cohort. Per donor, leukapheresis produced somewhere between about 0.94 and 9 billion PBMCs. To increase sequencing depth and limit assay-specific biases, TCR repertoire library preparation and sequencing were carried out by different laboratories using diverse techniques. The study deeply sequenced blood TCR repertoires of several healthy adults to estimate repertoire size and the extent of clonotype sharing between individuals.

TCR CDR3 regions were amplified from genomic DNA by multiplex PCR using the deep immunoSEQ assay. Genomic DNA extracted from each cell subset was distributed evenly over all wells of several immunoSEQ 96-well plates, and each plate served as one replicate. For unsorted PBMC, each replicate PCR was loaded with 300 ng genomic DNA, equivalent to 30,000 or so T cell genomes. Unsorted PBMC genomic DNA was sequenced across ten immunoSEQ deep assay plates. Purified libraries were quantified with a Qubit 3.0 fluorometer, sized on a Bioanalyzer 2100, and re-quantified with the KAPA Library Quantification kit. Every immunoSEQ 96-well plate was sequenced on a separate single-read 150-cycle Illumina NextSeq 550 flow cell. The study's own analysis went as follows. The immunoSEQ output contained only junctional sequences without quality scores, so filtering could not match that applied to full-length reads. To assign V/J genes and CDR3, sequences were annotated against IMGT germline references using PyIR, a Python wrapper for IgBLAST v1.9. Reads with weak V/J assignments (E-value above 1e-6), missing CDR3, stop codons, out-of-frame junctions, or ambiguous translated residues were removed. A V3J clonotype was defined by an identical inferred V gene, J gene, and CDR3 amino acid sequence. Percentage overlap between repertoires was computed as shared unique clonotypes divided by the size of the smaller repertoire. Three approaches were used to assess repertoire richness: RTK rarefaction, the Chao1 estimator, and Recon v2.1 estimates of unobserved clonotypes. TCRdb retrieved this table from immuneACCESS and kept in-frame rearrangements only. Not all clones are present; in checked studies, unresolved V genes account for under half, and no reason is known for the remainder. D and trimming were read from the DNA, whereas the V and J calls and clone size are those reported in that table. The sample has about 96,000 clones on record, less than 60% of them singletons. Of the sample, roughly 15% falls within the top ten clones.

Broad study findings and their caveats: Pairwise subsampling led to the expectation that sequencing depth would affect the degree of clonotype sharing among donors. Only blood was sampled, and tissue TCR repertoires likely differ from those in blood. Because the study included a small number of donors, the genetic and exposure-history diversity represented was limited.

The donors were healthy, HIV-negative adults who had no recently reported acute infections or vaccinations. Every donor was a Caucasian adult residing in Nashville, Tennessee, USA. For unsorted samples, roughly 86 million PBMCs were counted and genomic DNA was extracted with the QIAamp DNA Blood Mini kit. After blood collection by leukapheresis, PBMCs were isolated using Ficoll-Histopaque density gradient centrifugation and then cryopreserved in the vapor phase of liquid nitrogen. Concerning this clone itself: Its antigen is not yet known. No per-base quality is available; no much larger clone lies one base away.

This clonotype originated in a woman in her forties in good health. Some clones in this sample may be carry-over from other donors' samples. Sequencing was carried out using PBMCs.

The base sequence is TGCGCCAGCAGCCCGGCCCCTAGTCTCGACGAGCAGTACTTC. Translated, this is CASSPAPSLDEQYF. Here the chain combines TRBV5-1 and TRBJ2-7, with an unclear D gene assignment. Including the terminal cysteine and phenylalanine, the CDR3 comprises 14 residues. Left in the record is the CDR3 DNA by itself, 42 bases read in frame from the first base. For CDR1 and CDR2, the germline V gene lists SGHRS and YFSETQ. The junction carries 16 bases between V and J, which are trimmed by 4 bases and 5 bases respectively.